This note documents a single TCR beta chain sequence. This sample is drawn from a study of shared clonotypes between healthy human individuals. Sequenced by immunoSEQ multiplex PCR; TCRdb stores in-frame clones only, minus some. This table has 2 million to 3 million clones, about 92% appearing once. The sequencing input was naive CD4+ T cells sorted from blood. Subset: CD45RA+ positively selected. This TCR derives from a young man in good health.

The CDR3 sequence: CSGITQSDSYGYTF. The CDR3 region has the DNA TGCAGCGGGATCACGCAATCCGACAGCTATGGCTACACCTTC. The chain recombines TRBV29-1 with TRBJ1-2, with a tentative D call TRBD1 (5 bases). The CDR3 runs to 14 residues. Trimming took off 7 bases at V and 4 bases at J, with 19 bases between the two ends. Germline CDR1 and CDR2: SQVTM and ANQGSEA.